The 30 T cell receptor beta chains below all came from one sample that was sequenced in a study of T cells in Graves' hyperthyroidism and ophthalmopathy. Amplified regions were TCR beta CDR3 sequences from RNA transcripts. The primer set for the first-round RT-PCR of the TCR CDR3 was HTBI. TCRdb re-called the multiplex PCR reads with MiXCR, one entry per CDR3 protein. The data contain 250,000 to 300,000 distinct CDR3 sequences, roughly a fifth of them singletons. The sample comprised blood. The receptors were gathered from a man aged 50 to 60 with Graves' ophthalmopathy.

This clonotype was observed a handful of times. At one end the junction does not follow the germline gene, possibly because of a read error. The chain recombines TRBV13 with TRBJ2-3; 8 nucleotides match TRBD1. CDR1 is PRHDT, CDR2 FYEKMQ, per germline (reference sequence). The CDR3 spans 15 residues. CDR3 in DNA: TGTGCCAGCAGCTCCGAGGACAGGGCGACAGGTACGCAGTATTTT. Translating it yields CASSSEDRATGTQYF.

Many counts were recorded for this clonotype. The chain couples TRBV27 to TRBJ2-1; TRBD2 matches 8 bases. Unmatched junction bases numbered 9, after V lost 4 bases and J lost 4 bases. CDR1 is MNHEY and CDR2 is SMNVEV in the germline V gene (reference sequence). The CDR3 loop spans 16 amino acids. The CDR3 DNA sequence: TGTGCCAGCAGTTCCCGATCGGGACTAGGTTACAATGAGCAGTTCTTC. Translated, it gives CASSSRSGLGYNEQFF.

This clonotype was detected a few times. V and J are TRBV7-2 and TRBJ1-6; tentatively, D is TRBD1 (6 bases). The V end was cut by 5 bases, the J end by 1 base, with 18 bases between. This CDR3 spans 18 amino acids. Germline assignment: CDR1 SGHTA and CDR2 FQGNSA. This CDR3 is CASSRRGAPGSYNSPLHF. In DNA, the CDR3 is TGTGCCAGCAGCCGTCGGGGGGCGCCGGGATCCTATAATTCACCCCTCCACTTT.

This clonotype was detected only a few times. The chain links TRBV6-5 to TRBJ2-7; possibly TRBD2 for D (5 bases). V shed 2 bases and J shed 5 bases, with 10 bases lying between them. This CDR3 region has 13 residues. CDR1 MNHEY and CDR2 SVGAGI come from the germline V gene. The CDR3 DNA is TGTGCCAGCAGTTACGGACTGTACCACGAGCAGTACTTC. Its translation: CASSYGLYHEQYF.

This clonotype was detected ten times or more. The chain employs TRBV28 and TRBJ1-2, with 7 positions matching TRBD1. This CDR3 contains 13 residues. Germline V lookup: CDR1 MDHEN, CDR2 SYDVKM. Trimming cost V 5 bases and J 8 bases; bases outside gene matches: 8. The CDR3 region is CASSLFTGDGYTF. The CDR3, as DNA: TGTGCCAGCAGTCTCTTTACAGGGGACGGCTACACCTTC.

Details on this clonotype: A read error may explain this, as a much larger clone is one base away. The chain has TRBV5-1 and TRBJ1-5; maybe TRBD1 (5 bases). This CDR3 has 15 amino acids. Trimming removed 2 bases at V and 6 bases at J, with 15 bases between. Germline CDR1 is SGHRS and CDR2 is YFSETQ. CDR3 nucleotide sequence: TGCGCCAGCAGCTTTGGGGGGGATAGTGGTCAGCCCCAGCATTTT. Translating gives CASSFGGDSGQPQHF. Drawing the rest from reference TRBV5-1 and TRBJ1-5, the complete variable domain is KAGVTQTPRYLIKTRGQQVTLSCSPISGHRSVSWYQQTPGQGLQFLFEYFSETQRNKGNFPGRFSGRQFSNSRSEMNVSTLELGDSALYLCASSFGGDSGQPQHFGDGTRLSIL.

Points on this clonotype: The conserved phenylalanine or tryptophan is not found at the CDR3 terminus, so this likely reflects a read error. J is TRBJ2-7 and V is TRBV28; 11 bases fit TRBD2. Germline loops: CDR1 MDHEN, CDR2 SYDVKM. The CDR3 contains 14 residues. The V and J ends lost 7 bases and 4 bases, in that order; junction bases with no gene match: 6. CDR3 region: CASIRASGRYEQYL. The CDR3, as DNA: TGTGCCAGCATTCGCGCTAGCGGGAGGTACGAGCAGTACCTC.

The rearrangement links TRBV6-1 to TRBJ2-1, with unresolved D. CDR1 and CDR2 (germline): MNHNS, SASEGT. This CDR3 is built from 12 residues. V was shortened by 7 bases and J by 6 bases, with 10 bases between the two germline ends. CDR3 sequence: CASISSGNEQFF. In DNA, the CDR3 is TGTGCCAGCATTTCGTCGGGCAATGAGCAGTTCTTC.

The sample holds many counts of this clonotype. The rearrangement links TRBV20-1 to TRBJ2-7; D gene ambiguous. The V gene's germline CDR1 is DFQATT and CDR2 SNEGSKA (reference sequence). The CDR3 runs to 11 residues. V lost 4 bases, J lost 7 bases, and 11 bases lay in between. This CDR3 reads CSAILLGEQYF. In nucleotides, the CDR3 is TGCAGTGCTATACTGCTCGGGGAGCAGTACTTC.

This clonotype was detected a few times. The J gene is TRBJ2-7, the V gene TRBV7-9; maybe TRBD1 (6 bases). Per germline, CDR1 SEHNR and CDR2 FQNEAQ (reference sequence). Trimming left V 4 bases short and J 2 bases short, with 12 bases between. This CDR3 is 14 amino acids long. The CDR3: CASSSRTAAYEQYF. The CDR3, as DNA: TGTGCCAGCAGCTCCCGGACAGCCGCCTACGAGCAGTACTTC.

This clonotype was seen ten or more times. The gene calls are TRBV20-1 and TRBJ2-3; TRBD2 matches at 10 bases. The J segment lost 5 bases and the V segment lost 3 bases, leaving 20 bases of the junction unmatched. Germline loops: CDR1 DFQATT, CDR2 SNEGSKA (reference sequence). This CDR3 is built from 19 residues. The CDR3 coding sequence is TGCAGTGCTAGCCCTTTTCGGGTACTAGCGGGACGCGTAGGAGATACGCAGTATTTT. Translating it yields CSASPFRVLAGRVGDTQYF.

The genes are TRBV6-2 or TRBV6-3 and TRBJ2-3; 8 nucleotides align to TRBD2. The CDR3 runs to 15 residues. After removal of 9 bases from V and 2 bases from J, the junction contained 10 bases not matched to a gene. Germline-derived CDR1 and CDR2 are MNHEY and SVGEGT. CDR3 region: CASKSGRRDTDTQYF. The DNA of the CDR3 is TGTGCCAGTAAAAGCGGGAGACGGGACACAGATACGCAGTATTTT.

This clonotype appeared many times. The chain combines TRBV28 with TRBJ2-7; 10 bases match TRBD1. The trim removed 5 bases at V and 1 base at J, leaving 8 bases unmatched. The germline V gene has CDR1 MDHEN and CDR2 SYDVKM. CDR3 length: 16 residues. CDR3 region: CASSPTTGGLSYEQYF. In nucleotides, the CDR3 is TGTGCCAGCAGTCCTACGACAGGGGGCCTTTCCTACGAGCAGTACTTC.

This clonotype was seen repeatedly, ten times or more. V is TRBV7-8 and J is TRBJ1-4, with D possibly being TRBD1 (5 bases). The CDR3 contains 16 residues. V lost 3 bases and J lost 0, with 11 bases in between. Germline CDR1 is SGHVS and CDR2 is FQNEAQ. The CDR3 sequence: CASSLRQGATNEKLFF. CDR3 in DNA: TGTGCCAGCAGCTTGCGGCAGGGTGCAACTAATGAAAAACTGTTTTTT.

There are many counts of this clonotype. The chain joins TRBV28 to TRBJ2-3; D possibly corresponds to TRBD2 (5 bases). V was shortened by 4 bases and J by 2 bases, with 10 bases between the two germline ends. Germline-derived CDR1 and CDR2 are MDHEN and SYDVKM. The CDR3 has 14 amino acids. For the CDR3, the DNA is TGTGCCAGCAGTTCTTCCGGGATCACAGATACGCAGTATTTT. Its translation is CASSSSGITDTQYF.

V gene TRBV6-1 combines with J gene TRBJ2-5; 7 bases are a match to TRBD1. CDR3 length: 15 residues. Germline-derived CDR1 and CDR2 are MNHNS and SASEGT. The J segment lost 2 bases and the V segment lost 8 bases, leaving 11 bases of the junction unmatched. The CDR3, as DNA: TGTGCCAGCGGGCTTAGACAGGGTCTACAAGAGACCCAGTACTTC. Translating it yields CASGLRQGLQETQYF.

This clonotype was seen a handful of times. The J gene is TRBJ2-3, the V gene TRBV4-1; D unclear. Germline V CDR1 and CDR2: MGHRA, YSYEKL. The length of the CDR3 is 15 residues. Trimming removed 1 base from V and 3 bases from J, with 11 bases in between. CDR3 in DNA: TGCGCCAGCAGCCAAGGGTCGGGCGGAACAGATACGCAGTATTTT. Translation gives CASSQGSGGTDTQYF.

This clonotype was recorded a few times. The chain carries TRBV20-1 and TRBJ2-6; 11 nucleotides agree with TRBD1. Germline loops: CDR1 DFQATT, CDR2 SNEGSKA (reference sequence). This CDR3 region has 17 residues. The J segment lost 2 bases and the V segment lost 3 bases, leaving 6 bases of the junction unmatched. CDR3 in amino acids: CSARPPGQGAGANVLTF. The CDR3 bases are TGCAGTGCTAGGCCCCCGGGACAGGGGGCTGGGGCCAACGTCCTGACTTTC.

The gene calls are TRBV19 and TRBJ2-3, with 10 bases that match TRBD2. Germline V gene lookup returns CDR1 LNHDA and CDR2 SQIVND (reference sequence). The CDR3 loop spans 15 amino acids. Unmatched junction bases numbered 8, after V lost 7 bases and J lost 4 bases. CDR3 in amino acids: CASNQLAGFSDTQYF. The CDR3, as DNA: TGTGCCAGTAACCAACTAGCGGGGTTTTCAGATACGCAGTATTTT.

The gene calls are TRBV19 and TRBJ1-5; TRBD1 aligns across 10 bases. The CDR3 covers 15 residues. CDR1 is LNHDA, CDR2 SQIVND, per germline (reference sequence). The V gene end was trimmed by 4 bases and the J gene end by 5 bases; junction bases not matched to a gene: 5. The CDR3 sequence is CASSTWTGGDQPQHF. CDR3 bases: TGTGCCAGTAGTACTTGGACAGGGGGTGATCAGCCCCAGCATTTT.

This chain joins TRBV12-5 and TRBJ2-2; tentatively, D is TRBD1 (6 bases). Germline CDR1 and CDR2: LGHNT and FRNRAP. V was cut by 5 bases and J by 6 bases, with 22 bases left in between. The CDR3 spans 17 residues. The CDR3 is CASGRVWATGRPGELFF. The CDR3 DNA reads TGTGCTAGTGGTCGGGTCTGGGCGACAGGCAGGCCCGGGGAGCTGTTTTTT.

This clonotype was detected ten times or more. This CDR3 is CASRTGGTDTQYF. The DNA of the CDR3 is TGTGCCAGCAGGACAGGGGGGACAGATACGCAGTATTTT. The chain recombines TRBV3-1 with TRBJ2-3; 9 positions agree with TRBD1. The CDR3 loop spans 13 amino acids. The junction had 1 base not matched to a gene; V was cut back by 6 bases and J by 3 bases. Germline CDR1 LGHDT, CDR2 YNNKEL (reference sequence).

The rearrangement links TRBV12-5 to TRBJ2-2, with a tentative D call TRBD1 (6 bases). This CDR3 is built from 14 residues. Germline assignment: CDR1 LGHNT and CDR2 FRNRAP. V shed 11 bases and J shed 6 bases, with 19 bases lying between them. The DNA of the CDR3 is TGTGCTGGGACCGGAACAGGGTTCGCCGGGGAGCTGTTTTTT. Its translation is CAGTGTGFAGELFF.

This clonotype was seen once. This chain links TRBV20-1 with TRBJ2-1; 15 bases match TRBD2. Germline V lookup: CDR1 DFQATT, CDR2 SNEGSKA (reference sequence). This CDR3 is built from 17 residues. V was pared by 5 bases and J by 8 bases, with 13 bases of the junction left unmatched. The CDR3 DNA reads TGCAGTGCTGTTCGGACTAGCGGGAGGGCCACCGCGTATGAGCAGTTCTTC. Encoded protein: CSAVRTSGRATAYEQFF.

The chain uses TRBV28 and TRBJ2-1; D assignment may be TRBD1 or TRBD2 (6 bases each). Trimming removed 2 bases from V and 4 bases from J, with 21 bases in between. Germline V lookup: CDR1 MDHEN, CDR2 SYDVKM. This CDR3 spans 18 amino acids. As DNA, the CDR3 is TGTGCCAGCAGTTTACCACCTTGGGCAGGGGAGGATTACAATGAGCAGTTCTTC. Its translation: CASSLPPWAGEDYNEQFF.

V is TRBV5-1 and J is TRBJ2-7; 9 bases match TRBD1. The germline V gene encodes CDR1 SGHRS and CDR2 YFSETQ. V dropped 0 bases and J dropped 5; count of bases not matched to a gene: 3. The CDR3 totals 14 residues. CDR3 in DNA: TGCGCCAGCAGCTTGGTGGACAGGGGCAACGAGCAGTACTTC. Its protein product is CASSLVDRGNEQYF.

This clonotype was counted between two and nine times. The chain has TRBV6-6 and TRBJ2-7, with TRBD1 matching 9 bases. V dropped 0 bases and J dropped 5; count of bases not matched to a gene: 5. Germline-derived CDR1 and CDR2 are MNHNY and SVGAGI (reference sequence). The CDR3 has 15 residues. The DNA for the CDR3 is TGTGCCAGCAGTTACTCATGGGACAGGGCCCACGAGCAGTACTTC. Translation: CASSYSWDRAHEQYF.

Only a few counts were recorded for this clonotype. The rearrangement joins TRBV28 to TRBJ2-2; D call uncertain. V was cut by 2 bases and J by 7 bases, with 8 bases left in between. This CDR3 region has 13 residues. Germline CDR1 reads MDHEN; CDR2 reads SYDVKM. CDR3 in amino acids: CASSLAQDGELFF. CDR3 DNA sequence: TGTGCCAGCAGTTTAGCCCAGGACGGGGAGCTGTTTTTT.

This chain links TRBV6-1 with TRBJ1-6; no clear D. This CDR3 region has 14 residues. Between the trimmed V and J ends, which lost 6 bases and 4 bases, there was a span of 10 bases. The germline V gene encodes CDR1 MNHNS and CDR2 SASEGT. The CDR3 region has the DNA TGTGCCAGCAGCCTAGCAGGATATAATTCACCCCTCCACTTT. Translating it yields CASSLAGYNSPLHF.

This clonotype was detected ten times or more. This chain uses TRBV12-3 or TRBV12-4 with TRBJ2-2, with D maybe TRBD2 (5 bases). The length of the CDR3 is 15 residues. V lost 3 bases and J lost 4, with 12 bases in between. This CDR3 reads CASSFEGAATGELFF. CDR3 DNA: TGTGCCAGCAGTTTTGAGGGAGCCGCCACCGGGGAGCTGTTTTTT.